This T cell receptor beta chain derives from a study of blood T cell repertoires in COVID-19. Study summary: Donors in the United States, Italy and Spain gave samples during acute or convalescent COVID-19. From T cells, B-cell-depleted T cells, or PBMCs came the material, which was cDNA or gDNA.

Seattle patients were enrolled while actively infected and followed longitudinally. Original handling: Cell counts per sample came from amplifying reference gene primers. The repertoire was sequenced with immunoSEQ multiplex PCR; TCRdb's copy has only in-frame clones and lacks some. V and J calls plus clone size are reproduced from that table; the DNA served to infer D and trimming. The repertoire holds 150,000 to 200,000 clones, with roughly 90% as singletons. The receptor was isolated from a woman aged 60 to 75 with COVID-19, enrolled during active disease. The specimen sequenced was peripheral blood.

Here the CDR3 reads CASSLGLVTTGELFF. CDR3 coding DNA: TGTGCCAGCAGCCTCGGACTAGTAACCACCGGGGAGCTGTTTTTT. This chain joins TRBV9 and TRBJ2-2; TRBD2 matches at 7 bases. The CDR3 runs 15 residues. Trimming took 4 bases from V and 4 from J; bases not matched to a gene: 7. Per the germline V gene, CDR1 is SGDLS and CDR2 is YYNGEE.